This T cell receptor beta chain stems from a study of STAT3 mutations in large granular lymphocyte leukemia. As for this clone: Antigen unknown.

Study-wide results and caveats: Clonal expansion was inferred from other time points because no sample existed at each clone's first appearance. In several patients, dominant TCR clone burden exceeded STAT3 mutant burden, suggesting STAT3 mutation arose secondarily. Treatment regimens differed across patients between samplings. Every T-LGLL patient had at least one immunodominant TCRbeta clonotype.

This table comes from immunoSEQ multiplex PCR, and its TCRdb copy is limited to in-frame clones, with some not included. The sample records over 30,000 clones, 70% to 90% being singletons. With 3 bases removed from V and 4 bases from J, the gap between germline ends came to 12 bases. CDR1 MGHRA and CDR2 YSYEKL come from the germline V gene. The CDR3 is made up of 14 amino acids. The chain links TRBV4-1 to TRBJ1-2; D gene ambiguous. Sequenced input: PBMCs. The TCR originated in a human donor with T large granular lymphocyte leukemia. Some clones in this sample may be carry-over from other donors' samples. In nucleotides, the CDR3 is TGCGCCAGCAGCCAGCCCGGGGTTAGCTATGGCTACACCTTC. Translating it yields CASSQPGVSYGYTF.